This T cell receptor beta chain derives from a study of T cell changes during pregnancy in multiple sclerosis. The CDR3 length is 16 residues. V lost 4 bases and J lost 7; bases outside the gene matches: 6. Germline lookup yields CDR1 LGHNA and CDR2 YNFKEQ. Sequenced by immunoSEQ multiplex PCR; TCRdb stores in-frame clones only, minus some. Of around 77,000 clones detected, approximately 92% appear once; the ten largest clones hold more than 0.9%. This specimen was peripheral blood, taken in the third trimester of pregnancy. The sequence was obtained from a female donor with multiple sclerosis, enrolled in a pregnancy study. The genes are TRBV4-2 and TRBJ2-1, with 14 bases fitting TRBD2. The CDR3 DNA follows: TGTGCCAGCAGCCGGGTGGGACTAGCGGGGGAGAATGAGCAGTTCTTC. Amino acids: CASSRVGLAGENEQFF.